One and the same sample provided the 26 T cell receptor beta chains below, sequenced in a study of human T cells and chemical hapten exposure. Noted time point: patch test 3, about 24 weeks after DPC sensitization. The treatment here: therapeutic diphenylcyclopropenone sensitization with weekly scalp DPC. TCRdb reanalysed the RACE reads using MiXCR and keeps one entry per CDR3 protein. The sample shows approximately 160,000 distinct CDR3 sequences, 25% to 35% of them seen only once. The starting material was whole blood, obtained in connection with sensitization to the hapten diphenylcyclopropenone (DPC). Receptors originate from a woman under 30 with alopecia areata. Some clones in this sample may be carry-over from other donors' samples.

This chain connects TRBV5-1 to TRBJ2-3; 8 bases align to TRBD1. Per germline, CDR1 SGHRS and CDR2 YFSETQ. Trimming cost V 4 bases and J 4 bases; bases outside gene matches: 5. There are 14 residues in the CDR3. CDR3 in amino acids: CASSPGQGADTQYF. CDR3 coding DNA: TGCGCCAGCAGCCCTGGACAGGGAGCAGATACGCAGTATTTT.

This clonotype came up a few times. This rearrangement joins TRBV4-2 to TRBJ1-1; no firm D call. CDR3 length: 14 residues. V gave up 1 base and J gave up 2 bases, with 8 bases separating them. CDR1 is LGHNA and CDR2 is YNFKEQ in the germline V gene. The CDR3 loop is CASSQGKVNTEAFF. The CDR3 DNA sequence: TGTGCCAGCAGCCAAGGAAAGGTTAACACTGAAGCTTTCTTT.

This clonotype was observed a few times. The V call is TRBV20-1, the J call TRBJ1-2; no firm D call. Germline V gene lookup returns CDR1 DFQATT and CDR2 SNEGSKA (reference sequence). The CDR3 has 15 amino acids. V lost 6 bases and J lost 0, with 17 bases in between. This CDR3 reads CSALNDGLANYGYTF. The CDR3, as DNA: TGCAGTGCGTTGAACGACGGACTAGCTAACTATGGCTACACCTTC.

The chain's CDR3 is CASSQARAGVWDGYTF. The DNA of the CDR3 is TGCGCCAGCAGCCAGGCAAGGGCGGGGGTTTGGGATGGCTACACCTTC. The V gene is TRBV4-3, the J gene TRBJ1-2; D might be TRBD1 (5 bases). The germline V gene encodes CDR1 LGHNA and CDR2 YSLEER. This CDR3 contains 16 residues. Trimming left V 3 bases short and J 6 bases short, with 20 bases between.

The chain links TRBV29-1 to TRBJ1-1; possibly TRBD1 for D (6 bases). The germline V gene encodes CDR1 SQVTM and CDR2 ANQGSEA. The CDR3 has 14 residues. The V end was cut by 8 bases, the J end by 1 base, with 17 bases between. The DNA for the CDR3 is TGCAGCATATCCTCAGGGGTGGCGAACACTGAAGCTTTCTTT. It yields the protein CSISSGVANTEAFF.

The chain has TRBV29-1 and TRBJ2-4; D is perhaps TRBD1 or TRBD2 (5 bases each). CDR3 length equals 11 residues. The germline V gene has CDR1 SQVTM and CDR2 ANQGSEA. V gave up 6 bases and J gave up 9 bases, with 12 bases separating them. CDR3: CSVLGASIQYF. Written as DNA, the CDR3 is TGCAGCGTACTAGGGGCAAGCATTCAGTACTTC.

The rearrangement joins TRBV24-1 to TRBJ2-5; TRBD1 matches 8 bases. V shed 8 bases, J shed 4 bases, and the junction held 2 bases outside the gene matches. Germline-derived CDR1 and CDR2 are KGHDR and SFDVKD. The length of the CDR3 is 12 residues. CDR3 protein: CATKQGGETQYF. The CDR3 nucleotides read TGTGCCACCAAACAGGGGGGAGAGACCCAGTACTTC.

This clonotype was observed a handful of times. V and J are TRBV7-2 and TRBJ1-3, with TRBD1 matching over 7 bases. The germline V gene encodes CDR1 SGHTA and CDR2 FQGNSA. The CDR3 sequence is 14 residues long. Germline trimming cut 8 bases from V and 5 bases from J; bases unmatched to any gene: 9. DNA of the CDR3: TGTGCCAGCGCCCAAGGGACAGCCAGAAACACCATATATTTT. Its translation: CASAQGTARNTIYF.

The CDR3 protein is CASGQQTGELFF. The CDR3, as DNA: TGTGCCAGCGGACAGCAGACCGGGGAGCTGTTTTTT. V is TRBV27 and J is TRBJ2-2; maybe TRBD1 (6 bases). V was cut by 8 bases and J by 5 bases, with 9 bases left in between. Germline CDR1 reads MNHEY; CDR2 reads SMNVEV (reference sequence). This CDR3 comprises 12 residues.

This chain joins TRBV29-1 and TRBJ1-5; no clear D. Trimming cost V 3 bases and J 0 bases, with 6 bases left between them. Germline values: CDR1 SQVTM, CDR2 ANQGSEA. This CDR3 spans 13 amino acids. CDR3 residues: CSVDYGSNQPQHF. The CDR3 bases are TGCAGCGTTGATTATGGTAGCAATCAGCCCCAGCATTTT. Filled out from reference TRBV29-1 and TRBJ1-5, the complete variable domain reads SAVISQKPSRDICQRGTSLTIQCQVDSQVTMMFWYRQQPGQSLTLIATANQGSEATYESGFVIDKFPISRPNLTFSTLTVSNMSPEDSSIYLCSVDYGSNQPQHFGDGTRLSIL.

The rearrangement uses TRBV11-2 and TRBJ2-5; unclear D gene. Per germline, CDR1 SGHAT and CDR2 FQNNGV. The length of the CDR3 is 14 residues. V was trimmed by 1 base and J by 7 bases, leaving 13 bases between them. The CDR3 region has the DNA TGTGCCAGCAGCTTAGGTGGCCCCTCCAGGACCCAGTACTTC. Protein product: CASSLGGPSRTQYF.

V and J are TRBV9 and TRBJ2-5; 8 bases map to TRBD2. Germline assignment: CDR1 SGDLS and CDR2 YYNGEE. V was clipped by 6 bases and J by 1 base; unmatched bases: 8. This CDR3 is 15 amino acids long. CDR3 residues: CASTPLAGPQETQYF. DNA of the CDR3: TGTGCCAGCACTCCGTTAGCGGGACCCCAAGAGACCCAGTACTTC. The full variable domain, completed using reference TRBV9 and TRBJ2-5, is DSGVTQTPKHLITATGQRVTLRCSPRSGDLSVYWYQQSLDQGLQFLIQYYNGEERAKGNILERFSAQQFPDLHSELNLSSLELGDSALYFCASTPLAGPQETQYFGPGTRLLVL.

This sequence joins TRBV21-1 and TRBJ2-3. TRBV21-1 has pseudogene status. The CDR3 runs 12 residues. In nucleotides, the CDR3 is TGTGCCAGCAGCAAAGTAGGAGAGGCGCAGTATTTT. Residues: CASSKVGEAQYF.

This clonotype was detected only a few times. This chain joins TRBV5-4 and TRBJ1-1; TRBD1 agrees at 7 bases. This CDR3 spans 14 amino acids. V shed 7 bases and J 1 base; nucleotides not matched to a gene: 7. Germline CDR1 SGHNT, CDR2 YYREEE (reference sequence). The CDR3 loop reads CASPGRGPNTEAFF. The CDR3 nucleotides are TGTGCCAGCCCCGGGAGGGGGCCGAACACTGAAGCTTTCTTT. Full variable domain (remainder filled in from reference TRBV5-4 and TRBJ1-1): ETGVTQSPTHLIKTRGQQVTLRCSSQSGHNTVSWYQQALGQGPQFIFQYYREEENGRGNFPPRFSGLQFPNYSSELNVNALELDDSALYLCASPGRGPNTEAFFGQGTRLTVV.

There are a few counts of this clonotype. The gene calls are TRBV7-8 and TRBJ2-1; a possible D gene is TRBD2 (6 bases). The CDR3 runs 17 residues. Germline V CDR1 and CDR2: SGHVS, FQNEAQ. The V and J ends lost 5 bases and 0 bases respectively, with 17 bases between them. CDR3 amino acids: CASSPSGGVSSYNEQFF. DNA for the CDR3: TGTGCCAGCAGCCCCTCTGGCGGGGTAAGCTCCTACAATGAGCAGTTCTTC.

There are a few counts of this clonotype. V is TRBV20-1 and J is TRBJ2-7, with 13 nucleotides matching TRBD2. Per the germline V gene, CDR1 is DFQATT and CDR2 is SNEGSKA (reference sequence). The CDR3 runs to 15 residues. Written as DNA, the CDR3 is TGCACTGGACTAGCGGGGGAACCGAGCTCCTACGAGCAGTACTTC. This translates into CTGLAGEPSSYEQYF.

In its sample, this clonotype was seen a few times. The V gene is TRBV20-1, the J gene TRBJ1-2, with TRBD1 matching over 10 bases. Trimming at V came to 6 bases and at J to 7 bases, leaving 17 bases not matched to a gene. This CDR3 spans 16 amino acids. Germline loops: CDR1 DFQATT, CDR2 SNEGSKA (reference sequence). CDR3 bases: TGCAGTGCGAGTAATATGTTCGGACAGGGGGTTAGTGGCTACACCTTC. Amino acid sequence: CSASNMFGQGVSGYTF.

This clonotype was observed a few times. J is TRBJ1-3 and V is TRBV6-2 or TRBV6-3; no firm D call. Germline CDR1 and CDR2: MNHEY and SVGEGT. The ends were cut back, 0 bases at V and 0 bases at J, with 9 bases in the middle. This CDR3 is built from 16 residues. The CDR3 loop reads CASSYSWTDSGNTIYF. CDR3 DNA sequence: TGTGCCAGCAGTTACTCGTGGACGGACTCTGGAAACACCATATATTTT.

This sequence joins TRBV13 and TRBJ1-4; D perhaps matches TRBD1 (5 bases). Between the trimmed V and J ends, which lost 5 bases and 11 bases, there was a span of 21 bases. CDR3 length: 15 amino acids. Per germline, CDR1 PRHDT and CDR2 FYEKMQ (reference sequence). Written as DNA, the CDR3 is TGTGCCAGCAGCGTTCTCGGGACGGTGGGTTGGAAACTGTTTTTT. Translated, it gives CASSVLGTVGWKLFF.

The table lists this clonotype with a count of one. The V and J genes are TRBV24-1 and TRBJ2-3; 8 positions match TRBD2. Germline V gene sequence: CDR1 KGHDR, CDR2 SFDVKD. The CDR3 spans 17 residues. Germline trimming cut 0 bases from V and 0 bases from J; bases unmatched to any gene: 4. Written as DNA, the CDR3 is TGTGCCACCAGTGATTTGCGGGGACTAGACAGCACAGATACGCAGTATTTT. It specifies CATSDLRGLDSTDTQYF.

Ten or more counts support this clonotype. V and J are TRBV7-2 and TRBJ1-1; tentative D call: TRBD1 (6 bases). The CDR3 is made up of 14 amino acids. V lost 2 bases and J lost 12, with 19 bases in between. Germline CDR1 is SGHTA and CDR2 is FQGNSA. CDR3 sequence (DNA): TGTGCCAGCAGCTTAAATCGTGGCCCAGGGGAAACTTTCTTT. Amino acid sequence: CASSLNRGPGETFF.

CDR3 sequence reads: CASSPGNRGAKLFF. CDR3 bases: TGTGCCAGCTCACCGGGAAACCGGGGTGCAAAACTGTTTTTT. The rearrangement joins TRBV18 to TRBJ1-4; D is undetermined. Germline CDR1 is KGHSH and CDR2 is LQKENI. Deletions cut 3 bases from V and 10 bases from J, with 15 bases between. The CDR3 extends over 14 amino acids.

This clonotype came up a few times. The chain recombines TRBV29-1 with TRBJ2-1; no clear D. Trimming shortened V by 7 bases and J by 5 bases, and 9 bases separated the two germline ends. The length of the CDR3 is 11 residues. The germline CDR1 and CDR2 sequences are SQVTM and ANQGSEA. The chain's CDR3 is CSAERNNEQFF. The CDR3 DNA reads as TGCAGCGCGGAAAGAAACAATGAGCAGTTCTTC.

V and J are TRBV5-1 and TRBJ2-3; possibly TRBD2 for D (6 bases). Trimming pared 0 bases from V and 6 bases from J, leaving 11 bases between. CDR1 is SGHRS, CDR2 YFSETQ, per germline. The CDR3 extends over 14 amino acids. CDR3 sequence (DNA): TGCGCCAGCAGCTTGGCCGGAGGGAGGGATACGCAGTATTTT. It codes for CASSLAGGRDTQYF.

This chain joins TRBV10-3 and TRBJ2-7; D not certain. CDR1 is ENHRY, CDR2 SYGVKD, per germline. This CDR3 is built from 14 residues. Trimming shortened V by 0 bases and J by 2 bases, and 8 bases separated the two germline ends. Here the CDR3 reads CAISESRQAYEQYF. CDR3 nucleotides: TGTGCCATCAGTGAGTCGCGCCAAGCCTACGAGCAGTACTTC.

The genes are TRBV30 and TRBJ1-5; tentatively, D is TRBD1 (6 bases). In germline, CDR1 is GTSNPN, CDR2 SVGIG (reference sequence). V dropped 1 base and J dropped 6 bases, with 10 bases sitting between them. The CDR3 runs 13 residues. This chain's CDR3 is CAWSEQGVQPQHF. The CDR3 nucleotides are TGTGCCTGGAGTGAACAGGGCGTTCAGCCCCAGCATTTT.